Listed below are T cell receptor beta chains from one sample, sequenced in a study of CD8+ T cells in alopecia areata. Generated by immunoSEQ multiplex PCR, the TCRdb table keeps only in-frame clones and is missing some. The table lists about 150,000 clones, about 53% of them singletons. Material: CD8+ T cells sorted from blood, obtained at week 0. These receptors originate from a human donor with alopecia areata. Each CDR3 is given with its conserved first and last residue. The D gene is left open where the match is weak. Size values are once, few and many counts, or a class for expanded clones, and some rows have none.

D,size,J,V,CDR3,DNA
TRBD1,few,TRBJ2-1,TRBV4-3,CASSQAQGATEQFF,TGCGCCAGCAGCCAGGCGCAGGGGGCAACTGAGCAGTTCTTC
-,-,TRBJ2-2,TRBV29-1,CSALGPGEATGELFF,TGCAGCGCGCTGGGTCCAGGGGAGGCCACCGGGGAGCTGTTTTTT
TRBD1,-,TRBJ2-3,TRBV7-8,CASSPAGTGADTQYF,TGTGCCAGCAGCCCCGCCGGGACAGGGGCAGATACGCAGTATTTT
TRBD1,-,TRBJ1-1,TRBV25-1,CASSEPGQGFTEAFF,TGTGCCAGCAGTGAACCGGGACAGGGTTTCACTGAAGCTTTCTTT
-,-,TRBJ1-1,TRBV29-1,CSAGPGDEAFF,TGCAGCGCCGGTCCGGGGGATGAAGCTTTCTTT
-,-,TRBJ2-3,TRBV6-6,CASSYGHTQYF,TGTGCCAGCAGTTACGGGCATACGCAGTATTTT
-,-,TRBJ1-2,TRBV30,CAWTLGGGYGYTF,TGTGCCTGGACCCTAGGCGGGGGGTATGGCTACACCTTC
TRBD1,-,TRBJ1-1,TRBV30,CAWVKTGVTEAFF,TGTGCCTGGGTGAAGACAGGGGTGACTGAAGCTTTCTTT
-,-,TRBJ1-5,TRBV13,CASSAGSIQPQHF,TGTGCCAGCAGCGCCGGTAGTATACAGCCCCAGCATTTT
TRBD1,-,TRBJ1-2,TRBV10-2,CASSESGQGWLYGYTF,TGCGCCAGCAGTGAGTCCGGACAGGGGTGGCTCTATGGCTACACCTTC
-,-,TRBJ1-2,TRBV4-3,CASSQDGEGTSEGYTF,TGCGCCAGCAGCCAAGATGGGGAGGGTACAAGCGAGGGCTACACCTTC
-,once,TRBJ2-6,TRBV7-3,CASSLPQGLSGANVLTF,TGTGCCAGCAGCTTACCGCAGGGCCTCTCTGGGGCCAACGTCCTGACTTTC
-,-,TRBJ2-3,TRBV23-1,CASSPSVEDTPDTQYF,TGCGCCAGCAGTCCATCGGTTGAGGACACACCAGATACGCAGTATTTT
TRBD2,-,TRBJ2-2,TRBV6-5,CASSYSGREGTGELFF,TGTGCCAGCAGTTACTCGGGCAGGGAGGGTACAGGGGAGCTGTTTTTT
-,-,TRBJ2-1,TRBV11-2,CASSWPGVGEQFF,TGTGCCAGCAGCTGGCCAGGGGTCGGTGAGCAGTTCTTC
-,-,TRBJ1-1,TRBV4-3,CASSQDRRKAEAFF,TGCGCCAGCAGCCAAGACAGAAGAAAGGCTGAAGCTTTCTTT
TRBD2,-,TRBJ2-1,TRBV29-1,CSVGGGRSYEQFF,TGCAGCGTTGGCGGGGGGCGATCATACGAGCAGTTCTTC
-,many,TRBJ1-2,TRBV7-8,CASSLGGPMEANYGYTF,TGTGCCAGCAGCTTAGGCGGTCCAATGGAGGCTAACTATGGCTACACCTTC
-,-,TRBJ1-2,TRBV30,CAWTLRGSNYGYTF,TGTGCCTGGACCCTGAGGGGGAGTAACTATGGCTACACCTTC
TRBD1,-,TRBJ2-7,TRBV4-3,CASSQGPTGTGDEQYF,TGCGCCAGCAGCCAGGGGCCGACCGGGACAGGGGACGAGCAGTACTTC
TRBD1,-,TRBJ1-2,TRBV2,CASSVGQGSGYTF,TGTGCCAGCAGTGTCGGACAGGGGAGTGGCTACACCTTC
TRBD2,-,TRBJ2-1,TRBV6-5,CASSIAGGLDEQFF,TGTGCCAGCAGTATAGCGGGGGGGCTCGATGAGCAGTTCTTC
-,-,TRBJ2-1,TRBV9,CASSVDGVDEQFF,TGTGCCAGCAGCGTAGACGGTGTCGATGAGCAGTTCTTC
TRBD1,-,TRBJ1-1,TRBV4-1,CASSQDQQGGTEAFF,TGCGCCAGCAGCCAAGATCAACAGGGGGGTACTGAAGCTTTCTTT
TRBD1,few,TRBJ2-7,TRBV18,CASSPPETGGYEQYF,TGTGCCAGCTCACCACCTGAGACAGGGGGCTACGAGCAGTACTTC
-,-,TRBJ2-1,TRBV30,CAWSEEDRLNYNEQFF,TGTGCCTGGAGTGAAGAGGACAGACTAAACTACAATGAGCAGTTCTTC
-,-,TRBJ1-1,TRBV6-5,CASSYGAGTEAFF,TGTGCCAGCAGTTACGGGGCAGGCACTGAAGCTTTCTTT
-,-,TRBJ2-6,TRBV9,CASSAAFPNVLTF,TGTGCCAGCAGCGCCGCTTTCCCCAACGTCCTGACTTTC
TRBD1,-,TRBJ1-2,TRBV14,CASSQYRAGGNYGYTF,TGTGCCAGCAGCCAATACCGCGCAGGGGGCAACTATGGCTACACCTTC
-,-,TRBJ1-1,TRBV6-5,CASSYTQVEAFF,TGTGCCAGCAGTTACACGCAGGTTGAAGCTTTCTTT
-,-,TRBJ2-3,TRBV20-1,CSAPTENTQYF,TGCAGTGCTCCAACTGAGAATACGCAGTATTTT
-,-,TRBJ1-5,TRBV27,CASSFTGINQPQHF,TGTGCCAGCAGTTTTACAGGGATCAACCAGCCCCAGCATTTT
TRBD1,-,TRBJ1-1,TRBV7-9,CASSFGQGAEAFF,TGTGCCAGCAGCTTCGGACAGGGCGCTGAAGCTTTCTTT
-,few,TRBJ2-7,TRBV7-9,CASSDNRWEQYF,TGTGCCAGCAGCGATAATCGTTGGGAGCAGTACTTC
TRBD1,few,TRBJ1-2,TRBV9,CASSVGQDLFYGYTF,TGTGCCAGCAGCGTGGGACAGGACCTCTTCTATGGCTACACCTTC
-,-,TRBJ2-7,TRBV6-5,CASGGGVDYEQYF,TGTGCCAGCGGAGGCGGGGTAGACTACGAGCAGTACTTC
-,once,TRBJ1-1,TRBV29-1,CSVYTGTEAFF,TGCAGCGTTTACACCGGGACAGAAGCTTTCTTT
-,-,TRBJ2-7,TRBV7-8,CASSPTGTASSYEQYF,TGTGCCAGCAGCCCCACCGGGACTGCATCCTCCTACGAGCAGTACTTC
-,-,TRBJ1-1,TRBV2,CASSPRRTEAFF,TGTGCCAGCAGTCCTAGACGGACTGAAGCTTTCTTT
TRBD2,-,TRBJ2-3,TRBV5-6,CASSFILAVTTDTQYF,TGTGCCAGCAGCTTTATCCTAGCGGTGACGACAGATACGCAGTATTTT
-,-,TRBJ1-2,TRBV29-1,CSVEAFPGSDGYTF,TGCAGCGTTGAAGCGTTCCCAGGGTCAGATGGCTACACCTTC
TRBD1,-,TRBJ2-7,TRBV4-3,CASSQAGGTYEQYF,TGCGCCAGCAGCCAAGCAGGGGGCACCTACGAGCAGTACTTC
TRBD1,-,TRBJ1-1,TRBV27,CASRQGMNTEAFF,TGTGCCAGCCGACAGGGAATGAACACTGAAGCTTTCTTT
TRBD2,-,TRBJ2-6,TRBV13,CASSFGLAGADSGANVLTF,TGTGCCAGCAGCTTTGGACTAGCGGGGGCGGACTCTGGGGCCAACGTCCTGACTTTC
-,-,TRBJ2-5,TRBV18,CASSLTPPQETQYF,TGTGCCAGCTCATTAACTCCCCCACAAGAGACCCAGTACTTC
-,-,TRBJ1-2,TRBV29-1,CSVIAEHGYTF,TGCAGCGTGATAGCTGAGCATGGCTACACCTTC
-,-,TRBJ2-2,TRBV5-5,CASSQDRQNTGELFF,TGCGCCAGCAGCCAAGATCGACAGAACACCGGGGAGCTGTTTTTT
-,-,TRBJ2-7,TRBV5-4,CASSRTWGAEQYF,TGTGCCAGCAGCCGGACATGGGGTGCCGAGCAGTACTTC
-,few,TRBJ2-1,TRBV14,CASSQGTGTRYNEQFF,TGTGCCAGCAGCCAAGGAACCGGGACTCGCTACAATGAGCAGTTCTTC
-,-,TRBJ1-5,TRBV7-9,CASSLGGRPQHF,TGTGCCAGCAGCTTAGGGGGTCGGCCCCAGCATTTT
-,once,TRBJ2-7,TRBV30,CAWAPRPGDEQYF,TGTGCCTGGGCCCCTCGACCGGGGGACGAGCAGTACTTC
-,once,TRBJ2-7,TRBV14,CASSPGTEVLYEQYF,TGTGCCAGCAGCCCAGGGACTGAGGTCCTCTACGAGCAGTACTTC
TRBD1,-,TRBJ1-5,TRBV19,CASSNTGGNQPQHF,TGTGCCAGTAGCAATACAGGGGGCAATCAGCCCCAGCATTTT
TRBD1,-,TRBJ2-7,TRBV4-3,CASSQDRGSYEQYF,TGCGCCAGCAGCCAGGACAGGGGAAGCTACGAGCAGTACTTC
-,-,TRBJ1-1,TRBV18,CASSPPTGLRTEAFF,TGTGCCAGCTCCCCGCCTACAGGACTGAGGACTGAAGCTTTCTTT
TRBD1,-,TRBJ2-7,TRBV28,CASSRTGSSYEQYF,TGTGCCAGCAGTCGGACAGGTAGCTCCTACGAGCAGTACTTC
-,many,TRBJ2-1,TRBV29-1,CSVTRSVRGNEQFF,TGCAGCGTGACCAGGAGCGTAAGGGGCAATGAGCAGTTCTTC